This T cell receptor beta chain originates from a study of T cells in tuberculosis. The overall study: CD1B tetramers identified T cells specific for mycobacterial lipid GMM.

This table comes from immunoSEQ multiplex PCR, and its TCRdb copy is limited to in-frame clones, with some not included. The repertoire holds more than 35,000 clones, with approximately 94% as singletons. With regard to this clone: What it binds is not known.

General study findings and limits: Using the GMM-specific repertoire gave 87% accuracy versus over 60% with motifs. GMM-specific TCRs were nearer to active tuberculosis alpha repertoires, suggesting expansion.

The receptor comes from a donor between 10 and 35 years old with latent tuberculosis or without tuberculosis infection. Some clones in this sample may be carry-over from other donors' samples. Sequencing input: PBMCs.

DNA for the CDR3: TGTGCCAGCAGATTTGACAGGGGGAATGGCTACACCTTC. It codes for CASRFDRGNGYTF. V and J are TRBV2 and TRBJ1-2, with 9 bases identical to TRBD1. The length of the CDR3 is 13 residues. V was pared by 6 bases and J by 6 bases, with 5 bases of the junction left unmatched. Germline CDR1 and CDR2: SNHLY and FYNNEI. Supplemented by reference TRBV2 and TRBJ1-2, the full variable domain reads EPEVTQTPSHQVTQMGQEVILRCVPISNHLYFYWYRQILGQKVEFLVSFYNNEISEKSEIFDDQFSVERPDGSNFTLKIRSTKLEDSAMYFCASRFDRGNGYTFGSGTRLTVV.